This passage covers 7 T cell receptor beta chains from one sample sequenced in a study of blood T cell repertoires in COVID-19. Assay used: immunoSEQ multiplex PCR; TCRdb lists only in-frame clones, some missing. Of 300,000 to 450,000 clones detected, about 89% appear once; the ten largest clones hold under 11%. Sequencing input: peripheral blood. Receptor source: a woman aged 30 to 39 with COVID-19, enrolled during active disease.

The V gene is TRBV6-2 or TRBV6-3, the J gene TRBJ2-7; 8 nucleotides line up with TRBD2. CDR3 size: 17 residues. V was pared by 1 base and J by 2 bases, with 10 bases of the junction left unmatched. Germline CDR1 reads MNHEY; CDR2 reads SVGEGT. CDR3 nucleotide sequence: TGTGCCAGCAGTTACTGGCTAGCGGGTATTACCCCCTACGAGCAGTACTTC. Amino acids: CASSYWLAGITPYEQYF.

The V call is TRBV19, the J call TRBJ2-7, with 9 positions matching TRBD1. Germline V gene sequence: CDR1 LNHDA, CDR2 SQIVND (reference sequence). Germline trimming cut 10 bases from V and 4 bases from J; bases unmatched to any gene: 8. This CDR3 has 13 amino acids. CDR3 sequence: CATRDRVLYEQYF. DNA for the CDR3: TGTGCCACTAGGGACAGGGTTTTATACGAGCAGTACTTC.

The CDR3 loop is CASSRAGEAPYEQYF. CDR3 coding DNA: TGTGCCAGCAGTCGAGCGGGAGAAGCGCCCTACGAGCAGTACTTC. V is TRBV28 and J is TRBJ2-7, with 8 bases fitting TRBD2. The CDR3 spans 15 residues. V lost 5 bases and J lost 2; bases outside the gene matches: 8. Germline V gene sequence: CDR1 MDHEN, CDR2 SYDVKM.

This clone was recorded only once. The chain recombines TRBV7-9 with TRBJ2-1; 7 nucleotides agree with TRBD1. The germline V gene has CDR1 SEHNR and CDR2 FQNEAQ (reference sequence). With 5 bases clipped from V and 3 bases from J, the junction kept 10 bases outside the gene matches. CDR3 length: 16 residues. CDR3 region: CASSPRVGTDYNEQFF. CDR3 sequence (DNA): TGTGCCAGCAGCCCCAGAGTGGGGACAGACTACAATGAGCAGTTCTTC.

On this clone: The junction differs from germline at one of its ends, possibly a read error. The sample has other DNA sequences that encode this CDR3 too. V is TRBV6-1 and J is TRBJ2-7, with TRBD2 matching 14 bases. Germline loops: CDR1 MNHNS, CDR2 SASEGT. The CDR3 loop spans 15 amino acids. The CDR3 sequence: CASSEGTSGSYEQYF. DNA of the CDR3: TGTGCCAGCAGCGAAGGGACTAGCGGGAGCTACGAGCAGTACTTC.

With regard to this clone: A junction boundary mismatches the germline segment, possibly from a read error. CDR3 in amino acids: CASSLAWTDTGELFF. The CDR3 coding sequence is TGCGCCAGCAGCTTGGCCTGGACAGACACAGGGGAGCTGTTTTTT. The chain joins TRBV5-1 to TRBJ2-2; tentative D call: TRBD1 (6 bases). There are 15 residues in the CDR3. Per germline, CDR1 SGHRS and CDR2 YFSETQ.

V and J are TRBV11-2 and TRBJ2-1, with TRBD1 matching over 8 bases. Germline CDR1 is SGHAT and CDR2 is FQNNGV. The trim removed 5 bases at V and 0 bases at J, leaving 3 bases unmatched. This CDR3 spans 15 amino acids. The DNA of the CDR3 is TGTGCCAGCAGCCTCGACAGGGGCTCCTACAATGAGCAGTTCTTC. This codes for CASSLDRGSYNEQFF.